Below are 15 T cell receptor beta chains sequenced from a single sample in a study of OX40 agonist ivuxolimab in advanced cancers. Assay used: immunoSEQ multiplex PCR; TCRdb lists only in-frame clones, some missing. The sample carries about 60,000 clones, about 89% recorded once. This sample comprised CD4+ or CD8+ T cells sorted from blood, obtained in a trial of the OX40 agonist ivuxolimab. Every receptor here comes from an adult with an advanced solid tumor such as melanoma, head and neck, liver or kidney cancer.

This chain connects TRBV11-2 to TRBJ1-1; 10 bases are a match to TRBD1. V trimming: 4 bases; J trimming: 0 bases; junction bases outside the gene matches: 11. CDR3 length: 18 residues. The germline V gene has CDR1 SGHAT and CDR2 FQNNGV. CDR3 sequence (DNA): TGTGCCAGCAGCTACTCATCCAGGGACAGGGGAATGAACACTGAAGCTTTCTTT. This translates into CASSYSSRDRGMNTEAFF. Filled out from reference TRBV11-2 and TRBJ1-1, the complete variable domain reads EAGVAQSPRYKIIEKRQSVAFWCNPISGHATLYWYQQILGQGPKLLIQFQNNGVVDDSQLPKDRFSAERLKGVDSTLKIQPAKLEDSAVYLCASSYSSRDRGMNTEAFFGQGTRLTVV.

The gene calls are TRBV27 and TRBJ2-2; D remains unclear. V gave up 7 bases and J gave up 3 bases, with 12 bases separating them. From germline, CDR1 is MNHEY and CDR2 SMNVEV (reference sequence). CDR3 size: 14 residues. CDR3 coding DNA: TGTGCCAGCACCATGTTGCCATACACCGGGGAGCTGTTTTTT. Protein: CASTMLPYTGELFF.

This clone has just one count. As DNA, the CDR3 is TGTGCCAGTAGTATAGGAAGGAGGCTGATCACAGATACGCAGTATTTT. Translation: CASSIGRRLITDTQYF. The V gene is TRBV19, the J gene TRBJ2-3; a possible D gene is TRBD2 (5 bases). Trimming stripped 1 base from V and 2 bases from J, with 13 bases between. CDR1 and CDR2 (germline): LNHDA, SQIVND (reference sequence). The CDR3 has 16 residues.

The sample holds one count of this clone. The chain joins TRBV4-1 to TRBJ1-1; TRBD1 matches at 8 bases. CDR1 MGHRA and CDR2 YSYEKL come from the germline V gene. The CDR3 loop spans 14 amino acids. With V trimmed by 6 bases and J by 1 base, 4 bases remained unmatched. The CDR3 sequence: CASRTTGANTEAFF. CDR3 DNA sequence: TGCGCCAGCAGGACGACAGGGGCGAACACTGAAGCTTTCTTT.

The chain links TRBV19 to TRBJ1-1; D gene uncertain. V lost 5 bases to trimming and J lost 1 base, with 14 bases between them. CDR3 length: 15 residues. CDR1 is LNHDA, CDR2 SQIVND, per germline (reference sequence). As DNA, the CDR3 is TGTGCCAGTAGTCCGTCCCAGGTTGGGAACACTGAAGCTTTCTTT. It codes for CASSPSQVGNTEAFF.

The chain has TRBV7-9 and TRBJ2-7; the match to TRBD1 covers 7 bases. Germline V gene data show CDR1 as SEHNR and CDR2 as FQNEAQ (reference sequence). This CDR3 is built from 12 residues. Trimming took 8 bases from V and 4 from J; bases not matched to a gene: 5. Here the CDR3 DNA reads TGTGCCAGCGGCGAACAGGGGTACGAGCAGTACTTC. This gives the protein CASGEQGYEQYF.

J is TRBJ2-7 and V is TRBV4-1; unclear D gene. Germline lookup yields CDR1 MGHRA and CDR2 YSYEKL. The CDR3 covers 15 residues. V lost 1 base, J lost 2 bases, and 12 bases lay in between. The CDR3 loop reads CASSQVEASPYEQYF. In DNA form, the CDR3 reads TGCGCCAGCAGCCAAGTTGAAGCCTCACCCTACGAGCAGTACTTC.

This chain joins TRBV15 and TRBJ1-4; D ambiguous. The V end was cut by 0 bases, the J end by 5 bases, with 13 bases between. CDR1 is LNHNV and CDR2 is YYDKDF in the germline V gene (reference sequence). The CDR3 sequence is 16 residues long. As DNA, the CDR3 is TGTGCCACCAGCAGAGATGTCTCCGCAAGCAATGAAAAACTGTTTTTT. Its protein is CATSRDVSASNEKLFF.

CDR3 region: CASSPPEGPYNEQFF. The CDR3 nucleotides are TGTGCCAGCTCACCACCTGAGGGACCCTACAATGAGCAGTTCTTC. V usage is TRBV18 and J usage is TRBJ2-1; D tentatively reads TRBD1 or TRBD2 (5 bases each). The CDR3 totals 15 residues. Per the germline V gene, CDR1 is KGHSH and CDR2 is LQKENI. V was clipped by 0 bases and J by 2 bases, with 8 bases between them.

V gene TRBV2 combines with J gene TRBJ2-2; 10 bases fit TRBD2. V dropped 0 bases and J dropped 2; count of bases not matched to a gene: 9. The CDR3 is 19 amino acids. In germline, CDR1 is SNHLY, CDR2 FYNNEI. The CDR3 DNA sequence: TGTGCCAGCAGTGAAGCTCTAGCGGGAGCAAATGTTAACACCGGGGAGCTGTTTTTT. Amino acid sequence: CASSEALAGANVNTGELFF.

The V and J genes are TRBV2 and TRBJ2-5; TRBD1 or TRBD2 may be the D gene (5 bases each). The CDR3 extends over 17 amino acids. Germline CDR1 SNHLY, CDR2 FYNNEI. V lost 8 bases to trimming and J lost 4 bases, with 26 bases between them. CDR3 amino acids: CASGRAGRPDGTETQYF. CDR3 bases: TGTGCCAGCGGTAGGGCGGGTAGGCCCGATGGGACAGAGACCCAGTACTTC.

The chain couples TRBV5-1 to TRBJ1-6; 9 bases align to TRBD1. CDR1 and CDR2 from the germline V gene are SGHRS and YFSETQ. V was clipped by 4 bases and J by 7 bases; unmatched bases: 3. The CDR3 contains 14 residues. In nucleotides, the CDR3 is TGCGCCAGCAGCCTCGGACAGGGGAATTCACCCCTCCACTTT. It yields the protein CASSLGQGNSPLHF.

The chain carries TRBV15 and TRBJ1-5, with D possibly being TRBD1 (6 bases). The CDR3 extends over 15 amino acids. Germline V CDR1 and CDR2: LNHNV, YYDKDF (reference sequence). Trimming cost V 3 bases and J 5 bases, with 14 bases left between them. The CDR3 loop is CATSSTAGDHQPQHF. CDR3 bases: TGTGCCACCAGCAGCACCGCAGGGGACCATCAGCCCCAGCATTTT.

This clone was seen a few times. The chain employs TRBV6-4 and TRBJ2-2; D is ambiguous. Trimming left V 3 bases short and J 2 bases short, with 4 bases between. This CDR3 spans 13 amino acids. Germline assignment: CDR1 MRHNA and CDR2 SNTAGT. This CDR3 reads CASSETNTGELFF. The CDR3 region has the DNA TGTGCCAGCAGTGAGACTAACACCGGGGAGCTGTTTTTT.

V and J are TRBV7-3 and TRBJ2-1, with 9 positions matching TRBD1. With 4 bases clipped from V and 2 bases from J, the junction kept 3 bases outside the gene matches. Germline V lookup: CDR1 SGHTA, CDR2 FQGTGA. This CDR3 comprises 15 residues. The CDR3 nucleotides are TGTGCCAGCAGCTCACAGGGGGCTGCCTACAATGAGCAGTTCTTC. This encodes CASSSQGAAYNEQFF. Variable domain in full (rest from reference TRBV7-3 and TRBJ2-1): GAGVSQTPSNKVTEKGKYVELRCDPISGHTALYWYRQSLGQGPEFLIYFQGTGAADDSGLPNDRFFAVRPEGSVSTLKIQRTERGDSAVYLCASSSQGAAYNEQFFGPGTRLTVL.